These 27 T cell receptor beta chains originate from one sample sequenced in a study of T cells expressing NK-cell markers. TCRdb re-called the 5' RACE reads; every CDR3 protein appears as one record, without DNA. The specimen's table records roughly 280,000 distinct CDR3 sequences. Sequencing used blood T cells: a sorted CD56 or NKG2C T cell subset, CD4+ or CD8+ T cells, or bulk PBMC T cells (not recorded which). The receptors were sampled from a man between 18 and 35 years old in good health.

This chain uses TRBV11-3 with TRBJ1-4. CDR1 and CDR2 (germline): SGHNT, YENEEA. CDR3 length: 14 residues. CDR3 in amino acids: CASSLQRGNEKLFF. Using reference TRBV11-3 and TRBJ1-4 for the parts outside the CDR3, the full variable domain is EAGVVQSPRYKIIEKKQPVAFWCNPISGHNTLYWYLQNLGQGPELLIRYENEEAVDDSQLPKDRFSAERLKGVDSTLKIQPAELGDSAVYLCASSLQRGNEKLFFGSGTQLSVL.

The chain recombines TRBV19 with TRBJ2-1. The CDR3 is 18 residues long. Germline loops: CDR1 LNHDA, CDR2 SQIVND (reference sequence). CDR3 sequence reads: CASSGSRMSAVSYNEQFF.

V gene TRBV6-5 combines with J gene TRBJ1-4; the D gene TCRdb calls, TRBD1, cannot be checked with no DNA. Germline assignment: CDR1 MNHEY and CDR2 SVGAGI. The CDR3 totals 15 residues. CDR3: CASSYYRDRGEKLFF.

The rearrangement links TRBV6-5 to TRBJ2-1; the TCRdb D gene call, TRBD1, has no DNA to confirm it. The CDR3 is 18 residues long. Germline-derived CDR1 and CDR2 are MNHEY and SVGAGI. CDR3 sequence: CASSYRHRGGSLYNEQFF.

The chain has TRBV6-5 and TRBJ1-2; no DNA is available, so the TRBD1 call from TCRdb remains unchecked. The CDR3 runs 16 residues. Germline loops: CDR1 MNHEY, CDR2 SVGAGI. CDR3 sequence: CASSYFPAGGVYGYTF.

This chain joins TRBV28 and TRBJ2-5; TCRdb outputs TRBD1, but without DNA this stays unchecked. The germline V gene encodes CDR1 MDHEN and CDR2 SYDVKM. This CDR3 region has 11 residues. This chain's CDR3 is CASSPGEAQYF.

The gene calls are TRBV30 and TRBJ1-1; TCRdb picks TRBD1, but there is no DNA to check that call. Germline CDR1 and CDR2: GTSNPN and SVGIG (reference sequence). CDR3 size: 14 residues. The CDR3 sequence: CAWSALRPGAEAFF. The full variable domain, completed using reference TRBV30 and TRBJ1-1, is SQTIHQWPATLVQPVGSPLSLECTVEGTSNPNLYWYRQAAGRGLQLLFYSVGIGQISSEVPQNLSASRPQDRQFILSSKKLLLSDSGFYLCAWSALRPGAEAFFGQGTRLTVV.

This rearrangement joins TRBV30 to TRBJ2-3. Germline V gene lookup returns CDR1 GTSNPN and CDR2 SVGIG (reference sequence). This CDR3 spans 14 amino acids. Here the CDR3 reads CAWSTATSLDTQYF.

V is TRBV5-4 and J is TRBJ2-1; as DNA is missing, the TRBD1 call by TCRdb cannot be tested. The germline gives CDR1 SGHNT, CDR2 YYREEE (reference sequence). The CDR3 covers 15 residues. Here the CDR3 reads CASSMTGSPFNEQFF.

This chain links TRBV10-3 with TRBJ2-3. Per the germline V gene, CDR1 is ENHRY and CDR2 is SYGVKD. The CDR3 has 15 residues. The CDR3 here is CAISESAANTDTQYF.

The rearrangement joins TRBV20-1 to TRBJ1-5. Germline lookup yields CDR1 DFQATT and CDR2 SNEGSKA (reference sequence). The CDR3 is 16 amino acids. The chain's CDR3 is CSARLPGIHSNQPQHF.

V is TRBV4-2 and J is TRBJ1-5; TCRdb picks TRBD1, but there is no DNA to check that call. CDR1 LGHNA and CDR2 YNFKEQ come from the germline V gene. This CDR3 comprises 16 residues. CDR3 amino acids: CASSQTDARGNQPQHF.

This chain uses TRBV7-6 with TRBJ2-1; TCRdb's D call of TRBD2 is untestable without DNA. Germline lookup yields CDR1 SGHVS and CDR2 FNYEAQ. The CDR3 runs to 20 residues. CDR3 in amino acids: CASSFVRKAGLTISYNEQFF.

The chain carries TRBV10-3 and TRBJ2-1. Germline V gene data show CDR1 as ENHRY and CDR2 as SYGVKD. The CDR3 has 15 residues. The CDR3 reads CATRDTQSSYNEQFF.

The CDR3: CASSSLPGLAGVIYTQYF. V is TRBV5-1 and J is TRBJ2-3; TCRdb's D call of TRBD2 is untestable without DNA. Germline V CDR1 and CDR2: SGHRS, YFSETQ. This CDR3 spans 18 amino acids. Combining the CDR3 with reference TRBV5-1 and TRBJ2-3 gives the whole variable domain KAGVTQTPRYLIKTRGQQVTLSCSPISGHRSVSWYQQTPGQGLQFLFEYFSETQRNKGNFPGRFSGRQFSNSRSEMNVSTLELGDSALYLCASSSLPGLAGVIYTQYFGPGTRLTVL.

The chain is built from TRBV29-1 and TRBJ2-2; absent DNA, TCRdb's TRBD1 call cannot be checked. CDR3 length: 13 amino acids. From germline, CDR1 is SQVTM and CDR2 ANQGSEA. The CDR3 is CSVGQARTGELFF.

The chain couples TRBV30 to TRBJ1-4. The length of the CDR3 is 11 residues. Germline V lookup: CDR1 GTSNPN, CDR2 SVGIG (reference sequence). The CDR3: CAWKFGEKLFF. Full variable domain (outside the CDR3, taken from reference TRBV30 and TRBJ1-4): SQTIHQWPATLVQPVGSPLSLECTVEGTSNPNLYWYRQAAGRGLQLLFYSVGIGQISSEVPQNLSASRPQDRQFILSSKKLLLSDSGFYLCAWKFGEKLFFGSGTQLSVL.

The chain uses TRBV19 and TRBJ1-5. Germline-derived CDR1 and CDR2 are LNHDA and SQIVND (reference sequence). CDR3 length: 14 amino acids. CDR3 sequence: CASSIRGFNQPQHF.

The chain joins TRBV6-1 to TRBJ2-7; TCRdb calls TRBD1, which cannot be checked without DNA. This CDR3 is built from 14 residues. Germline V gene sequence: CDR1 MNHNS, CDR2 SASEGT. CDR3 protein: CASSGGDRPYEQYF.

V is TRBV5-1 and J is TRBJ2-2; no DNA is available, so the TRBD2 call from TCRdb remains unchecked. Looked up from germline, CDR1 is SGHRS and CDR2 is YFSETQ. The CDR3 extends over 16 amino acids. CDR3 loop: CASSVLAGGGTGELFF.

V and J are TRBV20-1 and TRBJ2-7; no DNA is available, so the TRBD2 call from TCRdb remains unchecked. Germline V gene data show CDR1 as DFQATT and CDR2 as SNEGSKA (reference sequence). The CDR3 runs to 14 residues. The CDR3 reads CSASVLPGVFEQYF.

J is TRBJ1-1 and V is TRBV18; TCRdb's D gene call, TRBD1, goes unchecked for lack of DNA. CDR1 and CDR2 (germline): KGHSH, LQKENI. The CDR3 contains 15 residues. The CDR3 loop reads CASSRGRTGGTEAFF.

The rearrangement links TRBV4-1 to TRBJ2-5; TCRdb's D call of TRBD2 is untestable without DNA. There are 16 residues in the CDR3. CDR1 MGHRA and CDR2 YSYEKL come from the germline V gene. This CDR3 is CASSQEGTSGQETQYF.

The chain combines TRBV4-2 with TRBJ2-1. Germline V gene data show CDR1 as LGHNA and CDR2 as YNFKEQ. The CDR3 runs to 15 residues. The CDR3 is CASSQAPPFFNEQFF.

V and J are TRBV5-1 and TRBJ2-1. The CDR3 is made up of 15 amino acids. Germline assignment: CDR1 SGHRS and CDR2 YFSETQ. CDR3 amino acids: CASSLGQGPGDEQFF.

The chain is built from TRBV6-1 and TRBJ2-2. Germline V gives CDR1 MNHNS, CDR2 SASEGT. This CDR3 contains 14 residues. CDR3 residues: CASRRLVSTGELFF.

This chain connects TRBV5-1 to TRBJ2-1; TCRdb names TRBD1, which stays unverified in the absence of DNA. The CDR3 covers 13 residues. Germline values: CDR1 SGHRS, CDR2 YFSETQ. CDR3 region: CASSPDRADEQFF. The full variable domain, completed using reference TRBV5-1 and TRBJ2-1, is KAGVTQTPRYLIKTRGQQVTLSCSPISGHRSVSWYQQTPGQGLQFLFEYFSETQRNKGNFPGRFSGRQFSNSRSEMNVSTLELGDSALYLCASSPDRADEQFFGPGTRLTVL.